The present T cell receptor beta chain was sequenced within a study of Ad26.COV2.S vaccination and SARS-CoV-2 variants. In the study overall: Ad26.COV2.S, an intramuscular injection, was given once or twice 56 days apart.

Method: immunoSEQ multiplex PCR; TCRdb's copy keeps in-frame clones and lacks some. The table includes fewer than 500,000 clones, about 88% detected once. The length of the CDR3 is 14 residues. In germline, CDR1 is MNHEY, CDR2 SVGEGT. V gave up 2 bases and J gave up 9 bases; unmatched junction bases: 8. Regarding treatment: around 19 received Ad26.COV2.S at low or high dose, single or two shots; several received placebo; per-sample allocation not given. Sampling occurred on day 63 after the first vaccine or placebo injection. An adult of 18-55 years in Boston served as donor. This chain links TRBV6-2 or TRBV6-3 with TRBJ2-7; 9 nucleotides agree with TRBD2. The source of this sequence is a person aged 18-65 years who received the Ad26.COV2.S COVID-19 vaccine or a placebo. The sequencing here drew on peripheral blood, taken in a trial of Ad26.COV2.S vaccine versus placebo. DNA for the CDR3: TGTGCCAGCAGTTACGAGCTAGCGGGGATGCGGCAGTACGTC. Translation: CASSYELAGMRQYV.